These T cell receptor beta chains were read from a single sample in a study of cytotoxic CD8 clonotypes in ibrutinib-treated CLL. Sequencing used immunoSEQ multiplex PCR; TCRdb keeps in-frame clones, though not all of them. The table has tens of thousands of clones, 50% to 75% seen once; the top ten hold 20% to 25%. The sequencing here drew on PBMCs, taken after 24 months of ibrutinib treatment. These TCRs come from a human donor with chronic lymphocytic leukemia. CDR3s include the opening cysteine and the closing phenylalanine or tryptophan. A D gene is named only where the DNA matches it firmly. Rows give clone size only sometimes, using once, few, many, or a class for an expanded clone.

abundance	v_gene	d_gene	j_gene	CDR3aa	CDR3nt
-	TRBV4-2	TRBD2	TRBJ2-7	CASSQLGTSGSYEQYF	TGTGCCAGCAGCCAACTTGGGACTAGCGGGAGCTACGAGCAGTACTTC
-	TRBV27	-	TRBJ1-1	CASSLRENTEAFF	TGTGCCAGCAGTTTGCGGGAAAACACTGAAGCTTTCTTT
-	TRBV5-1	TRBD2	TRBJ2-7	CASSSGLAQLYEQYF	TGCGCCAGCAGCTCCGGACTAGCGCAACTCTACGAGCAGTACTTC
-	TRBV4-1	-	TRBJ2-7	CASSQGAGSEQYF	TGCGCCAGCAGCCAAGGTGCCGGATCTGAGCAGTACTTC
-	TRBV9	-	TRBJ2-7	CASSAQTKGAQTYEQYF	TGTGCCAGCAGCGCGCAAACTAAAGGGGCCCAGACCTACGAGCAGTACTTC
-	TRBV7-3	TRBD2	TRBJ2-1	CASSLGTSGSNEQFF	TGTGCCAGCAGCTTAGGGACTAGCGGGAGTAATGAGCAGTTCTTC
-	TRBV6-4	-	TRBJ2-2	CASYTGTPPTGELFF	TGTGCCAGCTACACCGGGACTCCCCCCACCGGGGAGCTGTTTTTT
once	TRBV6-6	TRBD2	TRBJ2-7	CASRLVGTSTEQYF	TGTGCCAGCCGACTCGTTGGGACTAGCACCGAGCAGTACTTC
-	TRBV5-6	-	TRBJ2-5	CASSLGLDSLLQETQYF	TGTGCCAGCAGCTTGGGCCTCGACAGTTTACTTCAAGAGACCCAGTACTTC
-	TRBV30	TRBD2	TRBJ2-3	CAWSVLSGITDTQYF	TGTGCCTGGAGTGTCCTTAGCGGGATCACAGATACGCAGTATTTT
-	TRBV7-8	-	TRBJ1-3	CASSLREGSGNTIYF	TGTGCCAGCAGCTTACGGGAAGGCTCTGGAAACACCATATATTTT
-	TRBV30	-	TRBJ2-5	CAWSPGETQYF	TGTGCCTGGAGTCCTGGGGAGACCCAGTACTTC
-	TRBV7-7	TRBD2	TRBJ2-3	CASSLGLAATDTQYF	TGTGCTAGCAGCTTAGGACTAGCGGCCACAGATACGCAGTATTTT
-	TRBV2	-	TRBJ1-3	CASSWGREGSGNTIYF	TGTGCCAGCAGCTGGGGGAGGGAGGGCTCTGGAAACACCATATATTTT